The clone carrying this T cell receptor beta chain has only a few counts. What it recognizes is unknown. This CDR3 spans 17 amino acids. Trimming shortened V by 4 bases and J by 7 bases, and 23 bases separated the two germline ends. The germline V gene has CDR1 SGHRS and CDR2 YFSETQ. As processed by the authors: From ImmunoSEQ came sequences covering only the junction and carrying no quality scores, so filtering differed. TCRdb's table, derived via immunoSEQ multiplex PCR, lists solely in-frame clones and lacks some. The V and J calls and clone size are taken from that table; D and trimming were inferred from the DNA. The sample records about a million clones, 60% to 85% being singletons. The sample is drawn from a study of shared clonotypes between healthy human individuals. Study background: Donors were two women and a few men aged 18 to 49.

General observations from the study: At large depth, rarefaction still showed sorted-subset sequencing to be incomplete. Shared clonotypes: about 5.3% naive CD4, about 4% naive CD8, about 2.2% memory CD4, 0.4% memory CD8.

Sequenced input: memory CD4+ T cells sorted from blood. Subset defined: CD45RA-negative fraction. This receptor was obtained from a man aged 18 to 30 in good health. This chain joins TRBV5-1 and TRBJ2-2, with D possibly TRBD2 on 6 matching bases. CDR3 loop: CASSRGAGLSEGGELFF. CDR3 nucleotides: TGCGCCAGCAGCCGAGGAGCGGGTCTGAGTGAGGGCGGGGAGCTGTTTTTT.